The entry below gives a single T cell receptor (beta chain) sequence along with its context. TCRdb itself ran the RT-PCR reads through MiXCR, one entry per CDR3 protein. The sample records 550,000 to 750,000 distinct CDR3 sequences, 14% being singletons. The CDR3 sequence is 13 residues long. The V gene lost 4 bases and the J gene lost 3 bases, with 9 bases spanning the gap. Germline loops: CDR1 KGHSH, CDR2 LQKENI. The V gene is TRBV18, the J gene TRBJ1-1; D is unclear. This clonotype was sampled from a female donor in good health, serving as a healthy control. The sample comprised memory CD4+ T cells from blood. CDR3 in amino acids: CASSLHWDTEAFF. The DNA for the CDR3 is TGTGCCAGCTCACTCCACTGGGACACTGAAGCTTTCTTT. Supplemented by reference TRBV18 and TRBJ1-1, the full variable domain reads NAGVMQNPRHLVRRRGQEARLRCSPMKGHSHVYWYRQLPEEGLKFMVYLQKENIIDESGMPKERFSAEFPKEGPSILRIQQVVRGDSAAYFCASSLHWDTEAFFGQGTRLTVV.